This is a list of T cell receptor beta chains from one sample in a study of blood T cell repertoires in COVID-19. Libraries were prepared by immunoSEQ multiplex PCR; TCRdb keeps only in-frame clonotypes and omits some of them. This table has around 19,000 clones, approximately 90% appearing once. The sequenced material came from peripheral blood. Receptors were obtained from a human donor in a cohort sampled during active COVID-19. The donor label of this sample is uncertain. Both conserved end residues are trimmed from each CDR3.

ASTIAGGEAETQY TRBV28
AWSQDNEQF TRBV30
ASSSGTGDHEQY TRBV18
ASKEDQPQH TRBV6-5
ASSAGFGETQY TRBV9
ASSIDRTGVDEQF TRBV19
ASSQDSSQETQY TRBV3-1/TRBV3-2
ASSLQSTGYTEAF TRBV5-1
ASRVQGKRETQY TRBV5-6
ASSSGLAGTGELF TRBV11-3
ASSDRNSPLH TRBV28
AWKRQGQYEQY TRBV30
ASSSSGQGAVTEAF TRBV7-8
ASSLGLGPSTDTQY TRBV5-1
ASSPRGGNYGYT TRBV14
ASSPSGSRNNEQF TRBV11-2
ATSRRLAGGNEQF TRBV15
ASSSDTWD TRBV28
ASSFLPFGTSGLAKNIQY TRBV28
ASSPRTSGSTGELF TRBV5-5
ASTRGGTKYEQY TRBV2
ASSLWTREYQETQY TRBV18
ASSLQGWEKLF TRBV7-2
ASSYPETANEKLF TRBV6-6
ASSFAGVPLAKNIQY TRBV19
ASNLRSRNNEQF TRBV2
AISSSTSTDTQY TRBV10-3
ASTNPREDQETQY TRBV7-3
ASSPPGLGSTDTQY TRBV9
ASSSTVGAF TRBV6-5
ANHLGLAYNEQF TRBV10-1
ASSASTSGGTQY TRBV7-3
ASSRTGETGELF TRBV5-1
ATSDPSEPSTDTQY TRBV24-1
ASSLGLAQNIQY TRBV7-2
ASSRGLAGSYEQY TRBV3-1/TRBV3-2
ASSSTGANSGNTIY TRBV4-2
ASSWTVFQETQY TRBV7-9
ASSLSQGGTDTQY TRBV5-1
ASSLGQGGAEAF TRBV5-1
ASSLVPDYSYEQY TRBV5-4